This passage covers 14 T cell receptor beta chains from one sample sequenced in a study of T cells in Graves' hyperthyroidism and ophthalmopathy (dated by TCRdb to 2018 to 2020). The library was obtained by multiplex PCR. The sequencing machine was an Illumina HiSeq 2000. The TCR beta CDR3 regions were amplified from the RNA transcripts. For the first round of RT-PCR on the TCR CDR3, the HTBI primer set was used together with the Qiagen OneStep RT-PCR kit. The public reads were reanalyzed by TCRdb: fastp trimming at Q25, MiXCR alignment, in-frame beta chains only. Each CDR3 protein gets just one entry, which takes the most common genes and DNA from the rows behind it. This sample has more than 650,000 distinct CDR3 sequences in its table, and around 15% of those were observed once. The ten largest clones add up to roughly 10% of the sample. Sequenced: blood. These receptors were collected from a woman aged 18-29 years with Graves' hyperthyroidism.

This clonotype was picked up one time. This rearrangement joins TRBV2 to TRBJ1-5, with D maybe TRBD1 (6 bases). The CDR3 spans 14 residues. CDR1 SNHLY and CDR2 FYNNEI come from the germline V gene. V gave up 8 bases and J gave up 4 bases, with 15 bases separating them. The CDR3 sequence is CASSSTGPNQPQHF. The CDR3 DNA follows: TGTGCCAGCTCAAGTACAGGGCCTAATCAGCCCCAGCATTTT. Looking up the rest from reference TRBV2 and TRBJ1-5 gives the full variable domain: EPEVTQTPSHQVTQMGQEVILRCVPISNHLYFYWYRQILGQKVEFLVSFYNNEISEKSEIFDDQFSVERPDGSNFTLKIRSTKLEDSAMYFCASSSTGPNQPQHFGDGTRLSIL.

The chain employs TRBV15 and TRBJ2-1; 11 bases are shared with TRBD2. The junction had 18 bases not matched to a gene; V was cut back by 4 bases and J by 7 bases. The CDR3 contains 19 residues. Germline values: CDR1 LNHNV, CDR2 YYDKDF (reference sequence). Here the CDR3 DNA reads TGTGCCACCAGCACTAGGCCCGGGGAGGTAGCGGGAGGGAGGAATGAGCAGTTCTTC. Protein: CATSTRPGEVAGGRNEQFF.

At least ten counts were recorded for this clonotype. The V and J genes are TRBV7-2 and TRBJ2-7, with D hard to call. Deletions cut 1 base from V and 5 bases from J, with 15 bases between. Germline loops: CDR1 SGHTA, CDR2 FQGNSA. This CDR3 contains 15 residues. The chain's CDR3 is CASSLGGGAKHEQYF. The CDR3 DNA is TGTGCCAGCAGCTTAGGAGGTGGAGCAAAGCACGAGCAGTACTTC.

The chain carries TRBV29-1 and TRBJ2-1; perhaps TRBD1 as D (6 bases). This CDR3 has 14 residues. From germline, CDR1 is SQVTM and CDR2 ANQGSEA. Trimming pared 7 bases from V and 4 bases from J, leaving 17 bases between. The CDR3 DNA sequence: TGCAGCGGTCACAGGGAAAGTATATACAATGAGCAGTTCTTC. This translates into CSGHRESIYNEQFF.

CDR3 amino acids: CATSDSPGTSGSSYNEQFF. DNA for the CDR3: TGTGCCACCAGTGATTCGCCTGGGACTAGCGGGAGCTCCTACAATGAGCAGTTCTTC. The chain uses TRBV24-1 and TRBJ2-1; TRBD2 matches at 14 bases. The V segment lost 2 bases and the J segment 0 bases; nucleotides outside the gene matches: 5. CDR3 length equals 19 residues. Germline CDR1 is KGHDR and CDR2 is SFDVKD.

The table lists this clonotype with a few counts. The chain employs TRBV7-6 and TRBJ2-7; TRBD2 matches at 9 bases. CDR3 length: 16 amino acids. V shed 4 bases and J 0 bases; nucleotides not matched to a gene: 7. CDR1 and CDR2 (germline): SGHVS, FNYEAQ. The CDR3 reads CASSWGLAQSSYEQYF. The CDR3 DNA is TGTGCCAGCAGCTGGGGACTAGCTCAGAGCTCCTACGAGCAGTACTTC.

This clonotype was counted many times. This chain joins TRBV10-1 and TRBJ2-5; 9 bases map to TRBD2. Germline loops: CDR1 WNHNN, CDR2 SYGVQD (reference sequence). The CDR3 spans 19 residues. V shed 2 bases and J 0 bases; nucleotides not matched to a gene: 13. The CDR3 loop reads CASSEPRRGRGRYQETQYF. The CDR3 DNA is TGCGCCAGCAGTGAGCCAAGGCGCGGGAGGGGCCGGTACCAAGAGACCCAGTACTTC.

The gene calls are TRBV5-1 and TRBJ2-7; TRBD2 matches at 16 bases. This CDR3 is 17 amino acids long. Germline V gene lookup returns CDR1 SGHRS and CDR2 YFSETQ. With V trimmed by 4 bases and J by 4 bases, 8 bases remained unmatched. The CDR3 here is CASSTGTSGRAGYEQYF. In DNA form, the CDR3 reads TGCGCCAGCAGCACCGGGACTAGCGGGAGGGCCGGTTACGAGCAGTACTTC.

The genes are TRBV9 and TRBJ2-3; TRBD2 agrees at 7 bases. After removal of 0 bases from V and 4 bases from J, the junction contained 5 bases not matched to a gene. The CDR3 runs to 15 residues. From germline, CDR1 is SGDLS and CDR2 YYNGEE. DNA for the CDR3: TGTGCCAGCAGCGTAGCGGGAGGAACCGCAGATACGCAGTATTTT. Its protein is CASSVAGGTADTQYF.

This clonotype was observed a few times. The V call is TRBV28, the J call TRBJ2-2; the D is unclear. V was trimmed by 5 bases and J by 7 bases, leaving 11 bases between them. The CDR3 runs to 13 residues. CDR1 and CDR2 (germline): MDHEN, SYDVKM. The CDR3 loop is CASSPTLDGELFF. For the CDR3, the DNA is TGTGCCAGCAGTCCCACCCTAGACGGGGAGCTGTTTTTT.

Ten or more counts support this clonotype. The chain is built from TRBV7-2 and TRBJ1-1; D perhaps matches TRBD1 (5 bases). The CDR3 length is 13 residues. V gave up 6 bases and J gave up 4 bases, with 12 bases separating them. CDR1 SGHTA and CDR2 FQGNSA come from the germline V gene. The DNA of the CDR3 is TGTGCCAGCAGGTCCCAGGGCGTCACTGAAGCTTTCTTT. It encodes CASRSQGVTEAFF. Complete variable domain (other parts from reference TRBV7-2 and TRBJ1-1): GAGVSQSPSNKVTEKGKDVELRCDPISGHTALYWYRQSLGQGLEFLIYFQGNSAPDKSGLPSDRFSAERTGGSVSTLTIQRTQQEDSAVYLCASRSQGVTEAFFGQGTRLTVV.

This chain joins TRBV30 and TRBJ2-6; 8 positions agree with TRBD1. This CDR3 region has 18 residues. Unmatched junction bases numbered 9, after V lost 2 bases and J lost 0 bases. Germline lookup yields CDR1 GTSNPN and CDR2 SVGIG (reference sequence). DNA for the CDR3: TGTGCCTGGAGTCGGGACAGGAGTATAGTCTCTGGGGCCAACGTCCTGACTTTC. Its translation: CAWSRDRSIVSGANVLTF.

This clonotype was recorded many times. This chain links TRBV27 with TRBJ1-1; weak D call: TRBD1 (5 bases). V dropped 1 base and J dropped 3 bases, with 12 bases sitting between them. The germline gives CDR1 MNHEY, CDR2 SMNVEV (reference sequence). This CDR3 spans 15 amino acids. CDR3 sequence: CASSLLGVPDTEAFF. The CDR3 region has the DNA TGTGCCAGCAGTTTATTGGGGGTCCCTGACACTGAAGCTTTCTTT.

This clonotype was counted many times. CDR3 residues: CASSGDRGIVTDTQYF. In DNA, the CDR3 is TGTGCCAGCAGTGGGGACAGGGGAATTGTCACAGATACGCAGTATTTT. The rearrangement uses TRBV6-1 and TRBJ2-3; 10 positions agree with TRBD1. The CDR3 contains 16 residues. The trim removed 4 bases at V and 2 bases at J, leaving 6 bases unmatched. The germline gives CDR1 MNHNS, CDR2 SASEGT.